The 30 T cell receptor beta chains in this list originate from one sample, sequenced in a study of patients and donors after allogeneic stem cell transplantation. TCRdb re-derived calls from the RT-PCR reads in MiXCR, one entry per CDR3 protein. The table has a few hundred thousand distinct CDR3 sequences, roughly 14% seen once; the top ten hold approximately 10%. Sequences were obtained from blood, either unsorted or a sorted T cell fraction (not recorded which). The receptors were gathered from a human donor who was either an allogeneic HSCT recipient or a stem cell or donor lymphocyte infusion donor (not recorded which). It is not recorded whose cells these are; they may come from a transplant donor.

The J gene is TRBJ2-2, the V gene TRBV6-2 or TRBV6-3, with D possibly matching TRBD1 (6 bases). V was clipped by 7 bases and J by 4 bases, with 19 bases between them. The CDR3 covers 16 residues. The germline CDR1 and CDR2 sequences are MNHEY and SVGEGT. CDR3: CASTRQVPSGTGELFF. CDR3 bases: TGTGCCAGCACCCGACAGGTACCTTCGGGCACCGGGGAGCTGTTTTTT.

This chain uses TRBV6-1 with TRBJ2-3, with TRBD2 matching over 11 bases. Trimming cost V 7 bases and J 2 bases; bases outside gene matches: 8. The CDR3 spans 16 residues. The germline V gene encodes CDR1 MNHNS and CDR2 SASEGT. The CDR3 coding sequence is TGTGCCAGCACTAGCGGGGGGAACTTTAACACAGATACGCAGTATTTT. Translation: CASTSGGNFNTDTQYF.

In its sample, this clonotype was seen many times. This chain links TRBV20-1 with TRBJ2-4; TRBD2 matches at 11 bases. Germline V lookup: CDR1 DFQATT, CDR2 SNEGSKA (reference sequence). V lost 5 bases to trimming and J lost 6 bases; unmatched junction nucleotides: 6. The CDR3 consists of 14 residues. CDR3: CSAHSGGAGNIQYF. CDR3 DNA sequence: TGCAGTGCTCATAGCGGGGGGGCCGGAAACATTCAGTACTTC.

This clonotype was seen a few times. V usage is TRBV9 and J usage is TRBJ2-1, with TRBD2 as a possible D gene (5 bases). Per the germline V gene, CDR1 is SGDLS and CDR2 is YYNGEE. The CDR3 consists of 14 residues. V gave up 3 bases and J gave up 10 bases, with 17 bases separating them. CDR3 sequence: CASSAYSTSGEQFF. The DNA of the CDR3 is TGTGCCAGCAGCGCGTACTCCACATCGGGGGAGCAGTTCTTC.

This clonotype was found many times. The CDR3 protein is CASSALSGSNNEQFF. In DNA, the CDR3 is TGCGCCAGCAGCGCTTTAAGCGGGAGTAATAATGAGCAGTTCTTC. The J gene is TRBJ2-1, the V gene TRBV5-1, with TRBD2 matching 8 bases. The CDR3 is made up of 15 amino acids. J was trimmed by 7 bases and V by 4 bases; bases with no gene match: 10. Germline V lookup: CDR1 SGHRS, CDR2 YFSETQ.

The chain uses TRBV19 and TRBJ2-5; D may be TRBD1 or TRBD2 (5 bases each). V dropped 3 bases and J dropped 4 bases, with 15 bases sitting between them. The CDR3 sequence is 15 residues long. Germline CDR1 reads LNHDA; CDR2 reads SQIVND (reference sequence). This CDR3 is CASSIRATGGETQYF. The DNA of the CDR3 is TGTGCCAGTAGTATTAGGGCCACTGGGGGAGAGACCCAGTACTTC. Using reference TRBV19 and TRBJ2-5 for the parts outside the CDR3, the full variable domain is DGGITQSPKYLFRKEGQNVTLSCEQNLNHDAMYWYRQDPGQGLRLIYYSQIVNDFQKGDIAEGYSVSREKKESFPLTVTSAQKNPTAFYLCASSIRATGGETQYFGPGTRLLVL.

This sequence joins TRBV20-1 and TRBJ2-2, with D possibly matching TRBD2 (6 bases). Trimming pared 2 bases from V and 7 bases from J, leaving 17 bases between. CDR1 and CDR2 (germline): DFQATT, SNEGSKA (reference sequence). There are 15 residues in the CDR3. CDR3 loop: CSARIGSSSDGELFF. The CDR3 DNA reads TGCAGTGCTAGAATCGGGAGTAGTAGTGACGGGGAGCTGTTTTTT.

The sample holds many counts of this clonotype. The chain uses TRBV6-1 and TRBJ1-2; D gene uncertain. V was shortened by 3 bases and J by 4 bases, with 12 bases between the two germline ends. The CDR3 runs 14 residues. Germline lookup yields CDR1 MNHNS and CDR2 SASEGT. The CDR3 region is CASSEAGRFYGYTF. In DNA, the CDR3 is TGTGCCAGCAGTGAGGCTGGACGCTTCTATGGCTACACCTTC.

This chain's CDR3 is CASSQRHGQVKIYGYTF. DNA of the CDR3: TGTGCCAGCAGTCAAAGGCATGGACAGGTTAAAATTTATGGCTACACCTTC. The chain combines TRBV7-2 with TRBJ1-2; 7 nucleotides agree with TRBD1. Germline loops: CDR1 SGHTA, CDR2 FQGNSA. Trimming cost V 6 bases and J 5 bases; bases outside gene matches: 18. The CDR3 loop spans 17 amino acids. Full variable domain (rest looked up from reference TRBV7-2 and TRBJ1-2): GAGVSQSPSNKVTEKGKDVELRCDPISGHTALYWYRQSLGQGLEFLIYFQGNSAPDKSGLPSDRFSAERTGGSVSTLTIQRTQQEDSAVYLCASSQRHGQVKIYGYTFGSGTRLTVV.

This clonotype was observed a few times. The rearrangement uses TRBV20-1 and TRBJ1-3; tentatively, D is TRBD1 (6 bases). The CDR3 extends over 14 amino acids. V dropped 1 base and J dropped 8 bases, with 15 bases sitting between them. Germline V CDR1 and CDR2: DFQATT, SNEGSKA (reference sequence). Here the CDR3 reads CSARATGLGDTIYF. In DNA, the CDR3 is TGCAGTGCTAGAGCCACAGGGTTGGGGGACACCATATATTTT.

The CDR3 nucleotides are TGTGCCAGCAGCTTAAATGGGGCAGGGGTCACCGGGGAGCTGTTTTTT. This gives the protein CASSLNGAGVTGELFF. The rearrangement uses TRBV7-3 and TRBJ2-2, with a tentative D call TRBD1 (6 bases). This CDR3 comprises 16 residues. Germline V gene lookup returns CDR1 SGHTA and CDR2 FQGTGA. V was cut by 1 base and J by 4 bases, with 13 bases left in between.

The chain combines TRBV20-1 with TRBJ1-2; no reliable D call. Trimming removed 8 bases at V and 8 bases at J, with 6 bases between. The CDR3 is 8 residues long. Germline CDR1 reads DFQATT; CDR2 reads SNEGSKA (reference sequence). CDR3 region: CSPPGYTF. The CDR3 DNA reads TGCAGTCCTCCCGGCTACACCTTC.

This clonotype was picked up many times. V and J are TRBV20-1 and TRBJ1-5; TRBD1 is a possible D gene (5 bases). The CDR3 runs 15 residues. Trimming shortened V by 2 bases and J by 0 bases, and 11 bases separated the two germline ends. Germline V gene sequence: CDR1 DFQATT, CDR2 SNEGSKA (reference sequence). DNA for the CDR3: TGCAGTGCTAGATTCTCAGGGCTTAGCAATCAGCCCCAGCATTTT. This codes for CSARFSGLSNQPQHF.

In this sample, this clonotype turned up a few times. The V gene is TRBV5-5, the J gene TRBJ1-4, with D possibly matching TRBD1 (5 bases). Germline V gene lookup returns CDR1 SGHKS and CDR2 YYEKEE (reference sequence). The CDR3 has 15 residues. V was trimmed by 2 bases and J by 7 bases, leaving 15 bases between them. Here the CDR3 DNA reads TGTGCCAGCAGCTTCCTGACAGCGGGGGGTGAAAAACTGTTTTTT. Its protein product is CASSFLTAGGEKLFF.

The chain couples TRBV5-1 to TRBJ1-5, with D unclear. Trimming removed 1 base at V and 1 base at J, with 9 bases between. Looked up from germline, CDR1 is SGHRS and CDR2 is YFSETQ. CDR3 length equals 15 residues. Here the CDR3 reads CASSLSGKSNQPQHF. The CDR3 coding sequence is TGCGCCAGCAGCTTGTCCGGCAAGAGCAATCAGCCCCAGCATTTT.

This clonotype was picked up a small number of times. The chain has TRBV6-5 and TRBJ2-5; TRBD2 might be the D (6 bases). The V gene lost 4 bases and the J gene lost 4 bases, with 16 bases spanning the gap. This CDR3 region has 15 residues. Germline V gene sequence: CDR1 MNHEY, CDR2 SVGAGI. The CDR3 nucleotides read TGTGCCAGCAGTTTTGATTCGGGAGTTGGAGAGACCCAGTACTTC. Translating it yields CASSFDSGVGETQYF.

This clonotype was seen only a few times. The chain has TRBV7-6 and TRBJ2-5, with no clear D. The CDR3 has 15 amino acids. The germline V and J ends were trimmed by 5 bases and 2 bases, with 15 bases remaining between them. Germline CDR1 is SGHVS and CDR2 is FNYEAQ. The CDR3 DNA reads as TGTGCCAGCAGCCTGATTGTGCAGGATCAAGAGACCCAGTACTTC. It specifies CASSLIVQDQETQYF.

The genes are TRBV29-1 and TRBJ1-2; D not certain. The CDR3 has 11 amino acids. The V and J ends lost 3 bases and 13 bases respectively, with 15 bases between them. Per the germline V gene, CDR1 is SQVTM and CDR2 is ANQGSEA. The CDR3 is CSVDFGRFITF. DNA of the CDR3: TGCAGCGTTGATTTCGGCAGGTTTATCACCTTC.

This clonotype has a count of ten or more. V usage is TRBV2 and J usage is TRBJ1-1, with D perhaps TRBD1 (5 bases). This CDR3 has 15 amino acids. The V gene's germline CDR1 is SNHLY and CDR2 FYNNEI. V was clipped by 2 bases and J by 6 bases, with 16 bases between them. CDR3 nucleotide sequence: TGTGCCAGCAGTGAATGGAACAGGAATCTCGCTGAAGCTTTCTTT. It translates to CASSEWNRNLAEAFF.

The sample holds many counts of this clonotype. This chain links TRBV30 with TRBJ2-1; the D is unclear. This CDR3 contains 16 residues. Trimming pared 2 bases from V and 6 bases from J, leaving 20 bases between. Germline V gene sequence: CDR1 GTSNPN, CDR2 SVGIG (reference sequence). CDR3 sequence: CAWSPGEVDGVNEQFF. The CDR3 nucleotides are TGTGCCTGGAGTCCCGGAGAGGTGGATGGCGTCAATGAGCAGTTCTTC.

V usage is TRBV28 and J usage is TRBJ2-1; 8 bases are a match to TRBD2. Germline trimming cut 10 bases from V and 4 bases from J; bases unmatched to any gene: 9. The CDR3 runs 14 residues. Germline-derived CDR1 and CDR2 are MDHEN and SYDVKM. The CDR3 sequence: CATDGGGGYNEQFF. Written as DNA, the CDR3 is TGTGCCACCGACGGGGGGGGGGGATACAATGAGCAGTTCTTC.

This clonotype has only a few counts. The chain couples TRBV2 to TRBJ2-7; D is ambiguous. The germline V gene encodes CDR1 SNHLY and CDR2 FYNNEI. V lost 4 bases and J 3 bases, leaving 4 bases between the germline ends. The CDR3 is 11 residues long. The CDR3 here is CASSAVYEQYF. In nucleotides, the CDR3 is TGTGCCAGCAGTGCAGTCTACGAGCAGTACTTC.

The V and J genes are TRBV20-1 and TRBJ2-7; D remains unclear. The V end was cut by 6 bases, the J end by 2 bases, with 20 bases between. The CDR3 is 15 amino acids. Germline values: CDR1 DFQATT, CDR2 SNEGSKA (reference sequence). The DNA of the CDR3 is TGCAGTGCAATACACCCATTAGCCCAGACCTACGAGCAGTACTTC. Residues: CSAIHPLAQTYEQYF.

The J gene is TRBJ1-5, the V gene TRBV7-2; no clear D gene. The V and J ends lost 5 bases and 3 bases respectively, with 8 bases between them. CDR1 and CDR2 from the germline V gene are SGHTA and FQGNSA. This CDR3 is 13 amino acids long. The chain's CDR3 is CASSQENNQPQHF. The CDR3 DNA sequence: TGTGCCAGCAGCCAAGAGAACAATCAGCCCCAGCATTTT. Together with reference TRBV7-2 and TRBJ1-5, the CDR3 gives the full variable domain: GAGVSQSPSNKVTEKGKDVELRCDPISGHTALYWYRQSLGQGLEFLIYFQGNSAPDKSGLPSDRFSAERTGGSVSTLTIQRTQQEDSAVYLCASSQENNQPQHFGDGTRLSIL.

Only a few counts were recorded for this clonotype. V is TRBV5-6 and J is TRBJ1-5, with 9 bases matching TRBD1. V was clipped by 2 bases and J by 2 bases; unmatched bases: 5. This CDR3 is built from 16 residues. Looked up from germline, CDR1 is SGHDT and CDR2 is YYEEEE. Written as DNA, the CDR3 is TGTGCCAGCAGCTTTTTCCGGGACAGGGGCAATCAGCCCCAGCATTTT. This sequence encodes CASSFFRDRGNQPQHF.

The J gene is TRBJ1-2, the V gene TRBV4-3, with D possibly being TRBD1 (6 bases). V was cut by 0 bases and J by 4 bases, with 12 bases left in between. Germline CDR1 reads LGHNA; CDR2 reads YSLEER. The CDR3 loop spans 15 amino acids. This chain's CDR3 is CASSQDQGRSYGYTF. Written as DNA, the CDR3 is TGCGCCAGCAGCCAAGACCAGGGGCGCAGCTATGGCTACACCTTC.

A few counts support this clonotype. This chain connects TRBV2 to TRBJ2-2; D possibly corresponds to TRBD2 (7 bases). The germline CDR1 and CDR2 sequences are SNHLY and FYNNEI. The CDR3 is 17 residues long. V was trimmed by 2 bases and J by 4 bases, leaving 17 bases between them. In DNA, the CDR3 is TGTGCCAGCAGTGAAAATACGGGGGGCCTGGGCACCGGGGAGCTGTTTTTT. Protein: CASSENTGGLGTGELFF.

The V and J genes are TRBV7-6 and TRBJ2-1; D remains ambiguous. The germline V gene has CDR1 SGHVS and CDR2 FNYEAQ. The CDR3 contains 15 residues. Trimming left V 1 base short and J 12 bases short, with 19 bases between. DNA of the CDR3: TGTGCCAGCAGCTTAGGTTGGTCCCGTGGCCAGCGGCAGTTCTTC. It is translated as CASSLGWSRGQRQFF.

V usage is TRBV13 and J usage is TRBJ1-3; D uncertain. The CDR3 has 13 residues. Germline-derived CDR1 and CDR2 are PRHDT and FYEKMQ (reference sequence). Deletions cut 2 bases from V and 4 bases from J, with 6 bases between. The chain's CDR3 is CASSLFTGNTIYF. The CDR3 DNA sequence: TGTGCCAGCAGCTTATTCACGGGAAACACCATATATTTT.

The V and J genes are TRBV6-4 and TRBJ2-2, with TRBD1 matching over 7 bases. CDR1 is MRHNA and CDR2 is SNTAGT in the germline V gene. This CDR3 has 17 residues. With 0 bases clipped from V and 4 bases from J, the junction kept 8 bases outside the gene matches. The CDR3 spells CASSDSLETGFTGELFF. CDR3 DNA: TGTGCCAGCAGTGACTCTCTCGAGACAGGGTTCACCGGGGAGCTGTTTTTT.